This T cell receptor (beta chain) was captured by sequencing in a study of glioma-infiltrating T cells after dendritic cell vaccination. About the study: Patients received autologous tumor lysate-pulsed dendritic cell vaccination between about 2003 and 2013. Patients received three intradermal dendritic cell vaccine injections at biweekly intervals.

Sample time point: after dendritic cell vaccination, including at tumor progression/relapse. PBMC were collected before vaccination, two weeks after the third vaccination, and at progression. The immunoSEQ assay amplified TCRB CDR3 from up to roughly 2 ug DNA. Assay used: immunoSEQ multiplex PCR; TCRdb lists only in-frame clones, some missing. The sample shows over 90,000 clones, about 85% of them seen only once. The J segment lost 0 bases and the V segment lost 5 bases, leaving 6 bases of the junction unmatched. This CDR3 has 15 residues. Germline V gene data show CDR1 as MNHEY and CDR2 as SVGAGI. Sample: blood, taken after dendritic cell vaccination. The V and J genes are TRBV6-5 and TRBJ2-7, with 8 nucleotides matching TRBD2. The TCR was taken from a human donor with glioblastoma. CDR3 in amino acids: CASSREGRGSYEQYF. The CDR3 region has the DNA TGTGCCAGCAGTCGGGAGGGGAGGGGCTCCTACGAGCAGTACTTC.